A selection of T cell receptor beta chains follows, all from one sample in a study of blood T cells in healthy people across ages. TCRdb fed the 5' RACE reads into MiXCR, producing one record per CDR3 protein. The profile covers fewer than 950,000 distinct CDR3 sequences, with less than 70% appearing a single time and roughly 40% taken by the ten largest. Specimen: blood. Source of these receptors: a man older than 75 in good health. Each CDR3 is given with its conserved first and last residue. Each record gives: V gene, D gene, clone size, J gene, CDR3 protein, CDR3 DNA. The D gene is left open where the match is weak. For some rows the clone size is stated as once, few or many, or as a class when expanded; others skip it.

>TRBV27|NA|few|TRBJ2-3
CASSTEGWPQDTQYF
TGTGCCAGCAGCACCGAAGGGTGGCCCCAGGATACGCAGTATTTT
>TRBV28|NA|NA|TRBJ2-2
CASSLWAPGQKNTGELFF
TGTGCCAGCAGTTTGTGGGCCCCGGGACAAAAAAACACCGGGGAGCTGTTTTTT
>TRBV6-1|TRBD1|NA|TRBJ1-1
CASSELDRGAFF
TGTGCCAGCAGTGAACTAGACAGGGGAGCTTTCTTT
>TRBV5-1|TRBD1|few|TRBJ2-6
CASGGTGVLSGANVLTF
TGCGCCAGCGGGGGGACAGGGGTCCTCTCTGGGGCCAACGTCCTGACTTTC
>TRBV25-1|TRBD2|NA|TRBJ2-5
CASSEGASGRAAQYF
TGTGCCAGCAGTGAAGGAGCTAGCGGGAGGGCGGCCCAGTACTTC
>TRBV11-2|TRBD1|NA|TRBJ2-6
CASSSSDRGRGANVLTF
TGTGCCAGCAGCTCGTCGGACAGGGGGCGTGGGGCCAACGTCCTGACTTTC
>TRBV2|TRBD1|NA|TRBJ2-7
CASSAWDRPYEQYF
TGTGCCAGCAGTGCATGGGACAGGCCCTACGAGCAGTACTTC
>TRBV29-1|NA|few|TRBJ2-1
CSGEGGLAKSFEQFF
TGCAGCGGGGAAGGCGGTCTAGCGAAAAGTTTTGAGCAGTTCTTC
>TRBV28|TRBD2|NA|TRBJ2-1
CATTPIAGVDEQFF
TGTGCCACTACACCGATAGCGGGAGTAGATGAGCAGTTCTTC
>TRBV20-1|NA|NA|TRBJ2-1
CSAPRPRAYNEQFF
TGCAGTGCTCCCCGTCCCCGAGCCTACAATGAGCAGTTCTTC
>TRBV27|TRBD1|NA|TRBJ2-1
CASSFWDRSENEQFF
TGTGCCAGCAGTTTTTGGGACAGGTCAGAGAATGAGCAGTTCTTC
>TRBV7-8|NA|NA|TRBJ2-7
CASRLAPYEQYF
TGTGCCAGCCGGCTAGCCCCCTACGAGCAGTACTTC
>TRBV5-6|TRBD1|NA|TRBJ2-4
CASSHPGDSDKNIQYF
TGTGCCAGCAGCCACCCTGGGGACAGCGACAAAAACATTCAGTACTTC
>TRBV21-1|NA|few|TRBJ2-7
CASSPSGSYNEQYF
TGTGCCAGCAGTCCTAGCGGATCCTACAATGAGCAGTACTTC
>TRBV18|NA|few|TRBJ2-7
CASSPAQVAYEQYF
TGTGCCAGCTCACCAGCCCAGGTAGCTTACGAGCAGTACTTC
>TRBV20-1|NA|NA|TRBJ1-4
CSARDRGWTNEKLFF
TGCAGTGCTAGAGATCGGGGGTGGACTAATGAAAAACTGTTTTTT
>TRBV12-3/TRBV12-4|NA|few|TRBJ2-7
CASSRTGPKGGEQYF
TGTGCCAGCAGTCGAACGGGGCCCAAAGGAGGCGAGCAGTACTTC
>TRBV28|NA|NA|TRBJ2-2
CASSLRPGVNTGELFF
TGTGCCAGCAGTTTACGGCCAGGCGTTAACACCGGGGAGCTGTTTTTT
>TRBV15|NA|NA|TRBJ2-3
CATSGYLSTDTQYF
TGTGCCACCAGCGGGTACCTTAGCACAGATACGCAGTATTTT
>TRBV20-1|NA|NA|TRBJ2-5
CSALVGRQYF
TGCAGTGCTTTAGTAGGGAGGCAGTACTTC
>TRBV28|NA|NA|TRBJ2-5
CASSWFPETQYF
TGTGCCAGCAGTTGGTTCCCCGAGACCCAGTACTTC
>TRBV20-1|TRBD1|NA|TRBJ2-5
CSARIVRGRETQYF
TGCAGTGCTAGAATTGTCAGGGGGCGAGAGACCCAGTACTTC
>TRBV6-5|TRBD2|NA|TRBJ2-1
CASSYSGTSATYNEQFF
TGTGCCAGCAGTTACTCCGGGACTAGCGCCACTTACAATGAGCAGTTCTTC
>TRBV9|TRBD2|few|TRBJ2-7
CASSVGAAGGPGLYEQYF
TGTGCCAGCAGCGTAGGAGCAGCGGGAGGGCCGGGGCTCTACGAGCAGTACTTC
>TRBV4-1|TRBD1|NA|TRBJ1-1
CASSPLDRGNTEAFF
TGCGCCAGCAGCCCCTTGGACAGGGGGAACACTGAAGCTTTCTTT
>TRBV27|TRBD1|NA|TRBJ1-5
CASSLRQGVGQPQHF
TGTGCCAGCAGTTTACGACAGGGGGTAGGGCAGCCCCAGCATTTT
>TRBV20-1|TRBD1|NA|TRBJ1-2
CSASSGGEDGYTF
TGCAGTGCTAGCTCAGGGGGCGAGGACGGCTACACCTTC
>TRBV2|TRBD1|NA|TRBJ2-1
CASAWTGRYEQFF
TGTGCCAGCGCCTGGACAGGGAGGTATGAGCAGTTCTTC
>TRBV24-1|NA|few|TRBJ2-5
CATSDVSQSETQYF
TGTGCCACCAGTGATGTTTCACAATCGGAGACCCAGTACTTC
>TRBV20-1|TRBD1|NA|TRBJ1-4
CSARGWTGGAPTNEKLFF
TGCAGTGCTAGAGGTTGGACAGGGGGCGCCCCGACTAATGAAAAACTGTTTTTT
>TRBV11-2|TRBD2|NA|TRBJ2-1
CASSPAGTKIYNEQFF
TGTGCCAGCAGCCCGGCCGGGACTAAAATCTACAATGAGCAGTTCTTC
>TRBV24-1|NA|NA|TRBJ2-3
CATSDSSGEGRYAYF
TGTGCCACCAGTGATTCGTCAGGGGAGGGCAGATACGCGTATTTT
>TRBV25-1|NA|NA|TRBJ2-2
CASSEGGAPNTGELFF
TGTGCCAGCAGTGAGGGGGGGGCCCCGAACACCGGGGAGCTGTTTTTT
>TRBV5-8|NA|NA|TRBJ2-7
CASSPRMDVHEQYF
TGTGCCAGCTCCCCCCGGATGGACGTCCACGAGCAGTACTTC
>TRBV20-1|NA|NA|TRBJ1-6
CSARPEKGSPLHF
TGCAGTGCCCGACCTGAAAAGGGCTCACCCCTCCACTTT
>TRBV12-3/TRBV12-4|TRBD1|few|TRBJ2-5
CASRHRGRETQYF
TGTGCCAGCAGACACAGGGGGCGGGAGACCCAGTACTTC
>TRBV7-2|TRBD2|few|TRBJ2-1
CASSSLAGVVNEQFF
TGTGCCAGCAGTTCTCTAGCGGGAGTAGTGAATGAGCAGTTCTTC
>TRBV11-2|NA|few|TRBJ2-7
CAGSLAGIYEQYF
TGTGCCGGCAGCTTAGCCGGGATCTACGAGCAGTACTTC
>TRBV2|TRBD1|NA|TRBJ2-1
CASSQGDGTGVYNEQFF
TGTGCCAGCAGCCAAGGGGACGGGACAGGGGTTTACAATGAGCAGTTCTTC
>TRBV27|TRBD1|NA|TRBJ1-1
CASSPRQGVNTEAFF
TGTGCCAGCAGTCCGAGACAGGGGGTGAACACTGAAGCTTTCTTT
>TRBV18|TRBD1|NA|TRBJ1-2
CASSQTGAGYTF
TGTGCCAGCTCTCAAACAGGGGCTGGCTACACCTTC
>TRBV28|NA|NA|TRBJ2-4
CASSSSAPAGNIQYF
TGTGCCAGCAGTTCTAGCGCCCCAGCGGGAAACATTCAGTACTTC
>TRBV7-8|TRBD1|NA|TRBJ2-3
CVSAPGQGSGDAYF
TGTGTCAGCGCTCCGGGACAGGGTTCAGGAGACGCGTATTTT
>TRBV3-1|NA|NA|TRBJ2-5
CASSQQGFETQYF
TGTGCCAGCAGCCAACAGGGTTTCGAGACCCAGTACTTC
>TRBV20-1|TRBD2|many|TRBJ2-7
CSADHVSGNHEQYF
TGCAGTGCGGACCACGTTAGCGGGAACCACGAGCAGTACTTC